The clone carrying this T cell receptor beta chain was counted once. Its antigen is unidentified. With V trimmed by 6 bases and J by 6 bases, 12 bases remained unmatched. The CDR3 runs 16 residues. In germline, CDR1 is SGHVS, CDR2 FNYEAQ. This record belongs to a study of PD-L1 blockade in urothelial cancer. On the study more broadly: About 90% of the 29 patients were men who had bladder-origin urothelial cancer. Study outcomes and limitations: More expansion of tumor-associated blood clones, seen at 3 weeks, marked durable-benefit patients.

Urothelial carcinoma affected the patients, and it was locally advanced or metastatic. A total of 1 to 8 samples per patient were collected pretreatment and on-treatment. Generated by immunoSEQ multiplex PCR, the TCRdb table keeps only in-frame clones and is missing some. The data contain about 38,000 clones, 65% to 85% of them singletons. The sequence was collected from a man between 60 and 75 years old with urothelial cancer. The sample was PBMCs, taken around atezolizumab (anti-PD-L1) treatment. The chain is built from TRBV7-6 and TRBJ2-2; 8 nucleotides match TRBD1. The CDR3 nucleotides are TGTGCCAGCAGGCCTACCGGGACAGGAATTTCCGGGGAGCTGTTTTTT. Amino acid sequence: CASRPTGTGISGELFF.